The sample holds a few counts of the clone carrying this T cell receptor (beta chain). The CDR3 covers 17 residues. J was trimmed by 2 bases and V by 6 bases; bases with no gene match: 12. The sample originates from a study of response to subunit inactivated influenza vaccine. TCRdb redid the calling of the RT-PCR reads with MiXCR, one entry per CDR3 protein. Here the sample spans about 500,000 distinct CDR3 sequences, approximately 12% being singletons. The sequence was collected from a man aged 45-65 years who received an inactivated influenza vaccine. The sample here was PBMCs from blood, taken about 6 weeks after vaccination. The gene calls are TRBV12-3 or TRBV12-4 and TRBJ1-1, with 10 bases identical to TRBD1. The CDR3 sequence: CASRAPGQGISNTEAFF. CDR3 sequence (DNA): TGTGCCAGCAGAGCTCCGGGACAGGGGATAAGCAACACTGAAGCTTTCTTT.